The rows below give T cell receptor beta chains drawn from one sample of a study of blood T cell repertoires in COVID-19. Libraries were prepared by immunoSEQ multiplex PCR; TCRdb keeps only in-frame clonotypes and omits some of them. The sample holds roughly 250,000 clones; around 82% are singletons and the top ten take 0.87%. Input material: peripheral blood. Every receptor here comes from a human donor with COVID-19, enrolled during active disease. The donor label of this sample is uncertain. The CDR3 runs from the conserved cysteine through the conserved F or W. The D gene is left open where the match is weak. Rows may omit the clone size; those that give it use once, few, many or a size class.

d_call,j_call,v_call,clone_size,cdr3_nt,cdr3_aa
TRBD2,TRBJ2-5,TRBV10-2,NA,TGCGCCAGCAGTAGGACTAGCGGGAGATCGGGAGAGACCCAGTACTTC,CASSRTSGRSGETQYF
NA,TRBJ2-7,TRBV29-1,NA,TGCAGCGTTGTCGAGGGAAGGGCCCCCTACGAGCAGTACTTC,CSVVEGRAPYEQYF
NA,TRBJ2-1,TRBV6-5,NA,TGTGCCAGCCGCCCCGGGGGCTCCTACAATGAGCAGTTCTTC,CASRPGGSYNEQFF
TRBD2,TRBJ2-1,TRBV19,NA,TGTGCCAGTAGCCGACTAGCGGGGTCCTACAATGAGCAGTTCTTC,CASSRLAGSYNEQFF
NA,TRBJ1-5,TRBV28,NA,TGTGCCAGCAGTTCCCCCTACCTATATAGCAATCAGCCCCAGCATTTT,CASSSPYLYSNQPQHF
NA,TRBJ1-1,TRBV6-5,NA,TGTGCCAGCAGTTACTTACAGGGCGGGAACACTGAAGCTTTCTTT,CASSYLQGGNTEAFF
NA,TRBJ2-2,TRBV5-8,NA,TGTGCCAGCAGCTCACGGACGGGGGGCCACGAGAACACCGGGGAGCTGTTTTTT,CASSSRTGGHENTGELFF
NA,TRBJ2-6,TRBV7-3,NA,TGTGCCAGCAGCTTAACGGGGGCGTCTGGGGCCAACGTCCTGACTTTC,CASSLTGASGANVLTF
TRBD1,TRBJ1-5,TRBV6-5,NA,TGTGCCAGCAGTCCTACAGGGGGTTGGGATCAGCCCCAGCATTTT,CASSPTGGWDQPQHF
NA,TRBJ1-1,TRBV3-1/TRBV3-2,NA,TGTGCCAGCAGCCCCCCTAGGGGGTCCACTGAAGCTTTCTTT,CASSPPRGSTEAFF
NA,TRBJ2-1,TRBV7-8,NA,TGTGCCAGCAGCCCTTTCGCGGGGGTGGTGCTGGCCTACGAGAGGGGGAATGAGCAGTTCTTC,CASSPFAGVVLAYERGNEQFF
NA,TRBJ1-5,TRBV14,NA,TGTGCCAGCAGCCAAGTAGGTCAGGGTGGTCAGCCCCAGCATTTT,CASSQVGQGGQPQHF
TRBD2,TRBJ2-1,TRBV4-1,NA,TGCGCCAGCAGCCAAGATCTAGCGGGAGTCCGCAATGAGCAGTTCTTC,CASSQDLAGVRNEQFF
TRBD1,TRBJ1-5,TRBV10-3,NA,TGTGCCATCAGCCAAACAAGGGGGACAGGGCTCTCGAATCAGCCCCAGCATTTT,CAISQTRGTGLSNQPQHF
TRBD1,TRBJ1-4,TRBV28,few,TGTGCCAGCAGTCCTCAGGGGGGCGAAAAACTGTTTTTT,CASSPQGGEKLFF
TRBD2,TRBJ2-5,TRBV28,NA,TGTGCCAGCAGTTTAAGGGCCCCGGGAGGGGCAGAGACCCAGTACTTC,CASSLRAPGGAETQYF
TRBD1,TRBJ1-4,TRBV28,NA,TGTGCCAGCAGTAGCGGGGACAGGGGGCTCGGAGAAAAACTGTTTTTT,CASSSGDRGLGEKLFF
NA,TRBJ1-2,TRBV7-2,NA,TGTGCCAGCAGCCCACCGACTGTGTATGGCTACACCTTC,CASSPPTVYGYTF
TRBD2,TRBJ2-1,TRBV5-1,NA,TGCGCCAGCCGGAGGGAGGGGTCTGAGCAGTTCTTC,CASRREGSEQFF
NA,TRBJ1-2,TRBV19,NA,TGTGCCAGTAGTATGGGAGGGCCCTATGGCTACACCTTC,CASSMGGPYGYTF
NA,TRBJ1-5,TRBV28,NA,TGTGCCAGCAGTTTACCCGGAGGATATAGCAATCAGCCCCAGCATTTT,CASSLPGGYSNQPQHF
TRBD1,TRBJ2-3,TRBV5-5,NA,TGTGCCAGCAGCTTGGGACAGGGATTGTCAGATACGCAGTATTTT,CASSLGQGLSDTQYF
NA,TRBJ1-2,TRBV29-1,few,TGCAGCGTTGAAGACCCCGACAGGTACGATGGCTACACCTTC,CSVEDPDRYDGYTF
NA,TRBJ2-7,TRBV7-9,once,TGTGCCAGCGGGGATAGCGGATCCTACGAGCAGTACTTC,CASGDSGSYEQYF
NA,TRBJ1-6,TRBV5-5,few,TGTGCCAGCAGCTTAACGCCAGTGGACTCTGGCTCCTATAATTCACCCCTCCACTTT,CASSLTPVDSGSYNSPLHF
NA,TRBJ2-3,TRBV2,NA,TGTGCCAGCAGTGAAGTCCGTCGCACAGATACGCAGTATTTT,CASSEVRRTDTQYF
TRBD1,TRBJ2-5,TRBV12-3/TRBV12-4,NA,TGTGCCAGCAGTGAGGGGGCGCGGGAGACCCAGTACTTC,CASSEGARETQYF
NA,TRBJ1-5,TRBV12-5,NA,TGTGCTAGTGGAACCCCGGGTCAGCCCCAGCATTTT,CASGTPGQPQHF
TRBD1,TRBJ1-1,TRBV19,NA,TGTGCCAGTACCACAAACAGGGGGAACACTGAAGCTTTCTTT,CASTTNRGNTEAFF
NA,TRBJ2-7,TRBV6-5,NA,TGTGCCAGCAGTTACCAATCGACAGTTGCCTACGAGCAGTACTTC,CASSYQSTVAYEQYF
TRBD1,TRBJ1-2,TRBV27,NA,TGTGCCAGCAGTCCTGGCCTCGGACAGGTTGAAACCAACTATGGCTACACCTTC,CASSPGLGQVETNYGYTF
TRBD2,TRBJ2-7,TRBV10-3,NA,TGTGCCATCAGTGAGCCGGGACTAGCGGGAGATCGCGGCGAGCAGTACTTC,CAISEPGLAGDRGEQYF
NA,TRBJ1-5,TRBV28,NA,TGTGCCAGCAGTCCTCCGGGGGGTCAGCCCCAGCATTTT,CASSPPGGQPQHF
NA,TRBJ2-6,TRBV19,few,TGTGCCAGCGAGGGCTGGGCCAACGTCCTGACTTTC,CASEGWANVLTF
NA,TRBJ2-3,TRBV5-1,NA,TGCGCCAGCAGCACGACGGGAGTTAGGACAGATACGCAGTATTTT,CASSTTGVRTDTQYF
TRBD2,TRBJ2-3,TRBV5-6,NA,TGTGCCAGCAGCCCCGGGCGGGAGGGTACGCAGTATTTT,CASSPGREGTQYF
NA,TRBJ1-1,TRBV9,NA,TGTGCCAGCAGCGTAAACGAGGGGAACACTGAAGCTTTCTTT,CASSVNEGNTEAFF
NA,TRBJ1-4,TRBV29-1,NA,TGCAGCGTTGTTTCCTTTAATGAAAAACTGTTTTTT,CSVVSFNEKLFF
TRBD2,TRBJ2-1,TRBV11-2,NA,TGTGCCAGCAGCTTACGTAGCGGGAAGGGTAATGAGCAGTTCTTC,CASSLRSGKGNEQFF
TRBD1,TRBJ2-3,TRBV7-6,NA,TGTGCCAGCAGCTTAGGACGGGGACAGCGCACAGATACGCAGTATTTT,CASSLGRGQRTDTQYF
NA,TRBJ1-4,TRBV29-1,NA,TGCAGCGTTGTAACCGGAGGAGACGAAAAACTGTTTTTT,CSVVTGGDEKLFF
TRBD1,TRBJ2-7,TRBV4-1,NA,TGCGCCAGCAGCCAAGGGGGACAGGGGGCCACCTACGAGCAGTACTTC,CASSQGGQGATYEQYF
NA,TRBJ1-2,TRBV29-1,NA,TGCAGCGCTTCATACGAACGGGATGGCTACACCTTC,CSASYERDGYTF
NA,TRBJ1-2,TRBV3-1/TRBV3-2,NA,TGTGCCAGCAGCCAACAGGGGAGAGATAACTATGGCTACACCTTC,CASSQQGRDNYGYTF
TRBD2,TRBJ2-1,TRBV5-1,NA,TGCGCCAGCAGCTTCTCGACTAGCGGAAGCTCCTACAATGAGCAGTTCTTC,CASSFSTSGSSYNEQFF
TRBD2,TRBJ2-2,TRBV5-1,NA,TGCGCCAGCAGCTTGGTAACAGCGGGGACCGGGGAGCTGTTTTTT,CASSLVTAGTGELFF